The rows below give T cell receptor beta chains drawn from one sample of a study of blood T cell repertoires in COVID-19. TCRdb keeps only in-frame clones here, not all; method: immunoSEQ multiplex PCR. The sample shows about 240,000 clones, 75% to 90% of them seen only once. Sequenced input: peripheral blood. The receptors come from a woman aged 60-75 years with active or convalescent COVID-19. CDR3s include the opening cysteine and the closing phenylalanine or tryptophan. A D gene is named only where the DNA matches it firmly. The size entry is marked missing in some rows and otherwise reads once, few, many or a size class.

J: TRBJ2-1
V: TRBV5-1
D: TRBD2
size: .
DNA: TGCGCCAGCAGCATTAGCGGGAGATACAATGAGCAGTTCTTC
CDR3: CASSISGRYNEQFF

J: TRBJ2-5
V: TRBV13
D: .
size: once
DNA: TGTGCCAGCAGCTCTACAGGGCTTCGGGAGACCCAGTACTTC
CDR3: CASSSTGLRETQYF

J: TRBJ1-5
V: TRBV2
D: TRBD1
size: .
DNA: TGTGCCAGCAGAGGACAGGGACTTGCACAACAGCCCCAGCATTTT
CDR3: CASRGQGLAQQPQHF

J: TRBJ2-1
V: TRBV12-3/TRBV12-4
D: TRBD2
size: .
DNA: TGTGCCGCGCGGGGGGGCCATGAGCAGTTCTTC
CDR3: CAARGGHEQFF

J: TRBJ1-6
V: TRBV5-3
D: TRBD1
size: .
DNA: TGTGCCAGAAGCTTGCCGGCGCGCCCGGACAGGGGAAATTCACCCCTCCACTTT
CDR3: CARSLPARPDRGNSPLHF

J: TRBJ1-1
V: TRBV9
D: .
size: .
DNA: TGTGCCAGCAGCCCAGTGGCGCAGGGGTGGACTGAAGCTTTCTTT
CDR3: CASSPVAQGWTEAFF

J: TRBJ2-2
V: TRBV7-3
D: .
size: .
DNA: TGTGCCAGCAGCTTAATCCTGAACACCGGGGAGCTGTTTTTT
CDR3: CASSLILNTGELFF

J: TRBJ1-4
V: TRBV30
D: TRBD1
size: .
DNA: TGTGCCTGGAGGGACAGGGGCCATGAAAAACTGTTTTTT
CDR3: CAWRDRGHEKLFF

J: TRBJ2-4
V: TRBV30
D: .
size: .
DNA: TGTGCCTGGAGTCAGGGTGCCAAAAACATTCAGTACTTC
CDR3: CAWSQGAKNIQYF

J: TRBJ1-2
V: TRBV28
D: .
size: .
DNA: TGTGCCAGCAGTATAACTAACTATGGCTACACCTTC
CDR3: CASSITNYGYTF

J: TRBJ1-6
V: TRBV6-5
D: .
size: .
DNA: TGTGCCAGCCACAAGACAGAAATTTCACCCCTCCACTTT
CDR3: CASHKTEISPLHF

J: TRBJ2-4
V: TRBV15
D: TRBD1
size: .
DNA: TGTGCCACCAGCAGACCACGGACAGGTGGAGCCAAAAACATTCAGTACTTC
CDR3: CATSRPRTGGAKNIQYF

J: TRBJ2-2
V: TRBV9
D: .
size: .
DNA: TGTGCCAGCAGCGTAGAAGTGGCTAGCCACACCGGGGAGCTGTTTTTT
CDR3: CASSVEVASHTGELFF

J: TRBJ1-5
V: TRBV7-2
D: .
size: few
DNA: TGTGCCAGCAGCTTAGTACAGGATAGCAATCAGCCCCAGCATTTT
CDR3: CASSLVQDSNQPQHF

J: TRBJ1-3
V: TRBV7-2
D: TRBD1
size: .
DNA: TGTGCCAGCAGCGTAAGATGGGCAGGGGGAGGAAACACCATATATTTT
CDR3: CASSVRWAGGGNTIYF

J: TRBJ1-1
V: TRBV7-3
D: .
size: .
DNA: TGTGCCAGCAGCTTTGGTGAGGGAGAAGCTTTCTTT
CDR3: CASSFGEGEAFF

J: TRBJ2-7
V: TRBV7-9
D: .
size: .
DNA: TGTGCCAGCAGCTCAGGGGACCTCCCCTACGAGCAGTACTTC
CDR3: CASSSGDLPYEQYF

J: TRBJ2-7
V: TRBV23-1
D: TRBD1
size: few
DNA: TGCGCCAGCCGACAGGGTACCTCCTACGAGCAGTACTTC
CDR3: CASRQGTSYEQYF

J: TRBJ2-3
V: TRBV19
D: .
size: few
DNA: TGTGCCAGTAGTATAGGGGGGAGGCCCACAGATACGCAGTATTTT
CDR3: CASSIGGRPTDTQYF

J: TRBJ2-7
V: TRBV27
D: TRBD1
size: .
DNA: TGTGCCAGCAGTTTAAGGGGGACAGGATTGGCCTACGAGCAGTACTTC
CDR3: CASSLRGTGLAYEQYF

J: TRBJ2-2
V: TRBV5-1
D: .
size: .
DNA: TGCGCCAGCAGCCCCGAGGGCGGCGGGGAGCTGTTTTTT
CDR3: CASSPEGGGELFF

J: TRBJ1-2
V: TRBV7-3
D: .
size: few
DNA: TGTGCCAGCAGCCCGGGAGGTACAGGCTACACCTTC
CDR3: CASSPGGTGYTF

J: TRBJ2-5
V: TRBV30
D: .
size: many
DNA: TGTGCCTGGGGGGCGACAGCCGAGACCCAGTACTTC
CDR3: CAWGATAETQYF

J: TRBJ2-3
V: TRBV12-5
D: TRBD2
size: .
DNA: TGTGCTAGTGGTCCCGACGAGAGACTAGCTTCAGATACGCAGTATTTT
CDR3: CASGPDERLASDTQYF

J: TRBJ1-2
V: TRBV5-5
D: .
size: .
DNA: TGTGCCAGCAGCCCAAAGGGCGCAGGGGCCTATGGCTACACCTTC
CDR3: CASSPKGAGAYGYTF

J: TRBJ2-7
V: TRBV27
D: .
size: few
DNA: TGTGCCAGCAGTTTAATCGGGGGGCCTTACGAGCAGTACTTC
CDR3: CASSLIGGPYEQYF

J: TRBJ2-3
V: TRBV27
D: .
size: .
DNA: TGTGCCAGCAGTTTCTCTGGACATCCCACAGATACGCAGTATTTT
CDR3: CASSFSGHPTDTQYF

J: TRBJ1-5
V: TRBV5-4
D: TRBD1
size: once
DNA: TGTGCCAGCATCCTAAACCGGGACAGCCATTATCAGCCCCAGCATTTT
CDR3: CASILNRDSHYQPQHF

J: TRBJ2-7
V: TRBV4-1
D: TRBD2
size: few
DNA: TGCGCCAGCAGCCCACCAGGCGGGGCTAGCGGCCCGCCGGCGCAGTACTTC
CDR3: CASSPPGGASGPPAQYF

J: TRBJ1-1
V: TRBV5-5
D: .
size: .
DNA: TGTGCCAGCAGTTTTGACAGGCGTGAAGCTTTCTTT
CDR3: CASSFDRREAFF

J: TRBJ1-3
V: TRBV7-6
D: .
size: .
DNA: TGTGCCAGCAGCTTGGGCCCAAACACCATATATTTT
CDR3: CASSLGPNTIYF

J: TRBJ1-6
V: TRBV18
D: .
size: few
DNA: TGTGCCAGCTCACAAGGTCCGGGGGAAGATCCCCTCCACTTT
CDR3: CASSQGPGEDPLHF

J: TRBJ1-1
V: TRBV21-1
D: .
size: .
DNA: TGTGCCAGCAGCAAAGGGGCCCGGGACAGGTATCAGCCGGCTTTCTTT
CDR3: CASSKGARDRYQPAFF

J: TRBJ1-2
V: TRBV9
D: TRBD1
size: .
DNA: TGTGCCAGCAGCAACCGGGACAGGGGCGTTTCTAACTATGGCTACACCTTC
CDR3: CASSNRDRGVSNYGYTF

J: TRBJ1-1
V: TRBV28
D: .
size: .
DNA: TGTGCCAGCAGTCTCTGGACAAAGGTGCGCACTGAAGCTTTCTTT
CDR3: CASSLWTKVRTEAFF

J: TRBJ1-2
V: TRBV6-5
D: TRBD1
size: .
DNA: TGTGCCAGCAGCGCAGGGACAGGGCATGGCTACACCTTC
CDR3: CASSAGTGHGYTF

J: TRBJ2-1
V: TRBV15
D: .
size: .
DNA: TGTGCCACCAGCAGTTTAACCTATAAGCCAAATGAGCAGTTCTTC
CDR3: CATSSLTYKPNEQFF

J: TRBJ2-2
V: TRBV5-1
D: TRBD1
size: .
DNA: TGCGCCAGCAGCTTGGGACAGGGCAAGGGGGAGCTGTTTTTT
CDR3: CASSLGQGKGELFF

J: TRBJ2-7
V: TRBV7-3
D: TRBD2
size: .
DNA: TGTGCCAGCAGCTTAGGCGGGGGGGCCTCCTACGAGCAGTACTTC
CDR3: CASSLGGGASYEQYF

J: TRBJ2-5
V: TRBV19
D: TRBD2
size: .
DNA: TGTGCCAGTAGTATCTGGACTAGCGCCAAAGAGACCCAGTACTTC
CDR3: CASSIWTSAKETQYF

J: TRBJ1-4
V: TRBV19
D: TRBD1
size: .
DNA: TGTGCCAGTAGTCCAGGACAGGGTAGAGAAAAACTGTTTTTT
CDR3: CASSPGQGREKLFF

J: TRBJ1-4
V: TRBV7-8
D: .
size: .
DNA: TGTGCCAGCAGCTTCAGGGGAACTAATGAAAAACTGTTTTTT
CDR3: CASSFRGTNEKLFF

J: TRBJ2-3
V: TRBV7-3
D: TRBD2
size: .
DNA: TGTGCCAGCAGCTTAAGAGGGGGACTAGCCCAAGATACGCAGTATTTT
CDR3: CASSLRGGLAQDTQYF

J: TRBJ2-6
V: TRBV11-3
D: TRBD2
size: .
DNA: TGTGCCAGCAGCCCCTTGCGGCTAGCGGGGGGTGGGGCCAACGTCCTGACTTTC
CDR3: CASSPLRLAGGGANVLTF

J: TRBJ2-3
V: TRBV2
D: TRBD2
size: .
DNA: TGTGCCAGCAGTGCCGGGGGGTTTAGCACAGATACGCAGTATTTT
CDR3: CASSAGGFSTDTQYF

J: TRBJ1-1
V: TRBV5-1
D: .
size: .
DNA: TGCGCCAGCAGCGTGGGACGGGTGAACACTGAAGCTTTCTTT
CDR3: CASSVGRVNTEAFF

J: TRBJ2-1
V: TRBV19
D: .
size: .
DNA: TGTGCCAGTAGTCAGCGAGGACAGAGCTCCTACAATGAGCAGTTCTTC
CDR3: CASSQRGQSSYNEQFF

J: TRBJ1-2
V: TRBV6-4
D: .
size: .
DNA: TGTGCCAGCACCAGGACAGTGTATGGCTACACCTTC
CDR3: CASTRTVYGYTF

J: TRBJ2-2
V: TRBV7-3
D: TRBD2
size: .
DNA: TGTGCCAGCAGCCAGGGACTAGCGAGGTCCGGGGAGCTGTTTTTT
CDR3: CASSQGLARSGELFF

J: TRBJ1-2
V: TRBV27
D: TRBD1
size: .
DNA: TGTGCCACCAGACCGGGACAGTCCTATGGCTACACCTTC
CDR3: CATRPGQSYGYTF

J: TRBJ2-5
V: TRBV11-3
D: .
size: .
DNA: TGTGCCAGCAGCTCCATGGGGGCCTCGGGGATCCAGTACTTC
CDR3: CASSSMGASGIQYF

J: TRBJ1-2
V: TRBV25-1
D: TRBD1
size: .
DNA: TGTGCCAGCAGTGACCCGGGACAGGGAAGAGGCTACACCTTC
CDR3: CASSDPGQGRGYTF

J: TRBJ1-2
V: TRBV2
D: .
size: .
DNA: TGTGCCAGCACCGGGACAAAGACCTATGGCTACACCTTC
CDR3: CASTGTKTYGYTF

J: TRBJ2-7
V: TRBV5-1
D: TRBD1
size: .
DNA: TGCGCCAGCAGCTTGATCCCCGGGACAGCGAGTCTCTACGAGCAGTACTTC
CDR3: CASSLIPGTASLYEQYF